This T cell receptor (beta chain) was recovered during a study of blood T cell repertoires in COVID-19. Study-wide background: Researchers got acute and convalescent COVID-19 samples from the United States, Italy and Spain. Sources were T cells, B-cell-depleted T cells, or PBMCs; the material itself was cDNA or gDNA.

As originally analysed: It was from reference gene primer amplification that nucleated cell counts were estimated. Libraries were prepared by immunoSEQ multiplex PCR; TCRdb keeps only in-frame clonotypes and omits some of them. That table is the source of V, J and clone size, and D and trimming were worked out from the DNA. The table lists 350,000 or so clones, around 90% of them singletons, with 6% to 7.5% in the top ten. Germline V CDR1 and CDR2: MNHEY, SMNVEV (reference sequence). The V and J ends lost 5 bases and 6 bases, in that order; junction bases with no gene match: 10. The CDR3 has 15 residues.

The receptor comes from a man aged 18 to 29 with active or convalescent COVID-19. Sequencing input: peripheral blood. The chain is built from TRBV27 and TRBJ1-2, with 9 nucleotides matching TRBD1. The CDR3 region is CASSAAGTGYDGYTF. The CDR3 bases are TGTGCCAGCAGTGCCGCCGGGACAGGGTATGATGGCTACACCTTC.